This T cell receptor beta chain came from a study of patients and donors after allogeneic stem cell transplantation. From the RT-PCR reads, TCRdb called clonotypes with MiXCR, one entry per CDR3 protein. Of 900,000 to 1,000,000 distinct CDR3 sequences listed, more than 15% are singletons. This clonotype is a singleton in its sample. Germline loops: CDR1 SGHTA, CDR2 FQGTGA. V lost 4 bases to trimming and J lost 2 bases, with 11 bases between them. This CDR3 is 15 amino acids long. The sample was blood, either unsorted or a sorted T cell fraction (not recorded which). The chain combines TRBV7-3 with TRBJ2-2; D perhaps matches TRBD2 (6 bases). The clonotype comes from a human donor who was either an allogeneic HSCT recipient or a stem cell or donor lymphocyte infusion donor (not recorded which). It is not recorded whose cells these are; they may come from a transplant donor. CDR3 in amino acids: CASSYGSLNTGELFF. The CDR3 DNA reads TGTGCCAGCAGCTACGGGAGTTTAAACACCGGGGAGCTGTTTTTT. The entire variable domain, with the rest obtained from reference TRBV7-3 and TRBJ2-2, is as follows: GAGVSQTPSNKVTEKGKYVELRCDPISGHTALYWYRQSLGQGPEFLIYFQGTGAADDSGLPNDRFFAVRPEGSVSTLKIQRTERGDSAVYLCASSYGSLNTGELFFGEGSRLTVL.